A single sample is the source of the 32 T cell receptor beta chains below, sequenced in a study of blood T cell repertoires in COVID-19. Data came from immunoSEQ multiplex PCR; TCRdb stores just in-frame clones and leaves some out. Here the sample spans just over 150,000 clones, around 84% being singletons. Sequencing was performed on peripheral blood. The receptors originated from a woman between 45 and 65 years old with acute or convalescent COVID-19.

The V gene is TRBV6-2 or TRBV6-3, the J gene TRBJ2-1; maybe TRBD2 (5 bases). This CDR3 contains 17 residues. V lost 5 bases and J lost 7, with 24 bases in between. Germline V gene data show CDR1 as MNHEY and CDR2 as SVGEGT. The CDR3 coding sequence is TGTGCCAGCAGTAACCCGACTACTCTCTTTAGGGTGAATGAGCAGTTCTTC. It specifies CASSNPTTLFRVNEQFF.

The chain employs TRBV2 and TRBJ2-3; 11 bases agree with TRBD2. CDR3 length: 16 residues. The ends lost 5 bases at V and 3 bases at J; junction bases unmatched: 7. Germline V gene sequence: CDR1 SNHLY, CDR2 FYNNEI. CDR3 sequence reads: CASSNYPSGRTDTQYF. CDR3 nucleotides: TGTGCCAGCAGTAATTACCCTAGCGGGAGGACAGATACGCAGTATTTT.

The chain has TRBV7-9 and TRBJ1-3, with D uncertain. This CDR3 contains 16 residues. Trimming pared 5 bases from V and 0 bases from J, leaving 14 bases between. The germline V gene has CDR1 SEHNR and CDR2 FQNEAQ (reference sequence). CDR3 bases: TGTGCCAGCAGCGGGAGGACTGGGATCTCTGGAAACACCATATATTTT. Translating gives CASSGRTGISGNTIYF.

V and J are TRBV7-2 and TRBJ2-2, with D maybe TRBD1 (6 bases). This CDR3 is built from 15 residues. Looked up from germline, CDR1 is SGHTA and CDR2 is FQGNSA. The ends were cut back, 1 base at V and 6 bases at J, with 12 bases in the middle. In DNA, the CDR3 is TGTGCCAGCAGCTTAGGCCAGGGGTCGGCCGGGGAGCTGTTTTTT. Amino acid sequence: CASSLGQGSAGELFF.

The chain joins TRBV28 to TRBJ2-3; D might be TRBD2 (6 bases). V was pared by 6 bases and J by 3 bases, with 10 bases between. Germline CDR1 MDHEN, CDR2 SYDVKM. CDR3 length equals 13 residues. The CDR3 loop is CASSPGETDTQYF. In nucleotides, the CDR3 is TGTGCCAGCAGCCCGGGGGAGACAGATACGCAGTATTTT.

CDR3 coding DNA: TGTGCCACCAGTGATTTGGGCCCAAACAATGAGCAGTTCTTC. As protein: CATSDLGPNNEQFF. V and J are TRBV24-1 and TRBJ2-1, with D uncertain. Deletions cut 0 bases from V and 5 bases from J, with 7 bases between. CDR3 length equals 14 residues. Germline CDR1 reads KGHDR; CDR2 reads SFDVKD.

The chain links TRBV7-2 to TRBJ2-1; TRBD2 agrees at 9 bases. Germline V gene data show CDR1 as SGHTA and CDR2 as FQGNSA. The CDR3 contains 16 residues. The V and J ends lost 5 bases and 2 bases, in that order; junction bases with no gene match: 7. This CDR3 reads CASSVSGSMPYNEQFF. CDR3 nucleotide sequence: TGTGCCAGCAGCGTTAGCGGGAGTATGCCCTACAATGAGCAGTTCTTC.

The chain combines TRBV6-6 with TRBJ1-5; D remains unclear. CDR3 size: 14 residues. The germline V gene encodes CDR1 MNHNY and CDR2 SVGAGI (reference sequence). The V end lost 2 bases, the J end lost 2 bases, and 7 bases lay between the germline ends. The CDR3 reads CASSYPVRNQPQHF. DNA of the CDR3: TGTGCCAGCAGTTACCCGGTCCGCAATCAGCCCCAGCATTTT.

J is TRBJ2-3 and V is TRBV25-1; 7 positions agree with TRBD2. V lost 8 bases and J lost 3; bases outside the gene matches: 17. The CDR3 loop spans 17 amino acids. Germline values: CDR1 MGHDK, CDR2 SYGVNS. The DNA for the CDR3 is TGTGCCAGCCTTAATATAGGGAGCGGGAAAAATACAGATACGCAGTATTTT. It specifies CASLNIGSGKNTDTQYF.

This clone was seen a few times. CDR3 region: CAWRGGGPSYEQYF. The CDR3 DNA sequence: TGTGCCTGGAGGGGTGGGGGCCCATCCTACGAGCAGTACTTC. The J gene is TRBJ2-7, the V gene TRBV30, with D maybe TRBD1 (6 bases). Trimming cost V 3 bases and J 1 base, with 13 bases left between them. The CDR3 covers 14 residues. Germline V gives CDR1 GTSNPN, CDR2 SVGIG (reference sequence). The full variable domain, its missing parts supplied by reference TRBV30 and TRBJ2-7, is SQTIHQWPATLVQPVGSPLSLECTVEGTSNPNLYWYRQAAGRGLQLLFYSVGIGQISSEVPQNLSASRPQDRQFILSSKKLLLSDSGFYLCAWRGGGPSYEQYFGPGTRLTVT.

The chain couples TRBV28 to TRBJ1-2; D is unresolved. The CDR3 is 11 residues long. CDR1 is MDHEN, CDR2 SYDVKM, per germline. V lost 7 bases and J 7 bases, leaving 10 bases between the germline ends. This CDR3 reads CASTGFRGYTF. The CDR3 region has the DNA TGTGCCAGCACGGGGTTTCGTGGCTACACCTTC.

The J gene is TRBJ2-1, the V gene TRBV5-4, with 9 bases aligning to TRBD2. This CDR3 has 16 amino acids. The germline V gene encodes CDR1 SGHNT and CDR2 YYREEE (reference sequence). V lost 4 bases, J lost 2 bases, and 7 bases stayed unmatched. The CDR3 nucleotides read TGTGCCAGCAGCACCATACTAGCGGGCGCCTACAATGAGCAGTTCTTC. Protein: CASSTILAGAYNEQFF.

J is TRBJ2-1 and V is TRBV24-1; 10 bases map to TRBD2. This CDR3 is built from 17 residues. V lost 9 bases and J lost 7; bases outside the gene matches: 17. Germline CDR1 is KGHDR and CDR2 is SFDVKD. CDR3 amino acids: CATPERVAGGPGNEQFF. In DNA, the CDR3 is TGTGCCACCCCGGAGAGGGTAGCGGGAGGACCCGGGAATGAGCAGTTCTTC.

The V call is TRBV5-1, the J call TRBJ2-3, with 7 bases fitting TRBD1. The CDR3 loop spans 16 amino acids. Per the germline V gene, CDR1 is SGHRS and CDR2 is YFSETQ. Losses at the gene ends were 3 bases for V and 1 base for J; bases not matched to a gene: 8. The CDR3 DNA sequence: TGCGCCAGCAGCTCCTCCGGGACAGTAGGCACAGATACGCAGTATTTT. Its translation: CASSSSGTVGTDTQYF.

The rearrangement links TRBV15 to TRBJ1-1; D is possibly TRBD1 (5 bases). V was clipped by 9 bases and J by 3 bases, with 14 bases between them. The CDR3 is 13 amino acids. CDR1 LNHNV and CDR2 YYDKDF come from the germline V gene (reference sequence). Written as DNA, the CDR3 is TGTGCCACTTGCAGGGAAAGGGACACTGAAGCTTTCTTT. Protein: CATCRERDTEAFF.

The rearrangement uses TRBV7-6 and TRBJ1-3, with D maybe TRBD1 (6 bases). The V end lost 3 bases, the J end lost 2 bases, and 11 bases lay between the germline ends. CDR3 length: 15 amino acids. Germline V CDR1 and CDR2: SGHVS, FNYEAQ. This chain's CDR3 is CASSFRGDPGNTIYF. In nucleotides, the CDR3 is TGTGCCAGCAGCTTCAGGGGTGACCCTGGAAACACCATATATTTT. Full variable domain (missing parts from reference TRBV7-6 and TRBJ1-3): GAGVSQSPRYKVTKRGQDVALRCDPISGHVSLYWYRQALGQGPEFLTYFNYEAQQDKSGLPNDRFSAERPEGSISTLTIQRTEQRDSAMYRCASSFRGDPGNTIYFGEGSWLTVV.

The V gene is TRBV7-2, the J gene TRBJ2-3, with 8 bases matching TRBD2. From germline, CDR1 is SGHTA and CDR2 FQGNSA. CDR3 length: 14 residues. Trimming at V came to 7 bases and at J to 6 bases, leaving 9 bases not matched to a gene. The CDR3 DNA follows: TGTGCCAGCATGGGACTAGTTTTTACGGATACGCAGTATTTT. Protein product: CASMGLVFTDTQYF.

CDR3: CASSTLHKGETEAFF. The DNA for the CDR3 is TGTGCCAGCAGCACTCTTCACAAGGGAGAGACTGAAGCTTTCTTT. The J gene is TRBJ1-1, the V gene TRBV6-5; D is unclear. Trimming stripped 6 bases from V and 5 bases from J, with 19 bases between. The CDR3 is 15 amino acids. Germline-derived CDR1 and CDR2 are MNHEY and SVGAGI.

The chain combines TRBV4-2 with TRBJ2-3; TRBD2 is a possible D gene (7 bases). The V end lost 0 bases, the J end lost 5 bases, and 12 bases lay between the germline ends. The CDR3 contains 15 residues. Germline values: CDR1 LGHNA, CDR2 YNFKEQ. For the CDR3, the DNA is TGTGCCAGCAGCCAAGAAGGGGGGAGGGTAGATACGCAGTATTTT. It specifies CASSQEGGRVDTQYF.

The V and J genes are TRBV19 and TRBJ1-5; D uncertain. CDR3 length: 15 amino acids. V lost 0 bases and J 6 bases, leaving 12 bases between the germline ends. Germline CDR1 and CDR2: LNHDA and SQIVND (reference sequence). In DNA form, the CDR3 reads TGTGCCAGTAGTATAGATATGTCCCCCTTTCAGCCCCAGCATTTT. It codes for CASSIDMSPFQPQHF.

The V call is TRBV7-2, the J call TRBJ1-5; the match to TRBD1 covers 7 bases. Germline CDR1 and CDR2: SGHTA and FQGNSA. Trimming at V came to 0 bases and at J to 5 bases, leaving 7 bases not matched to a gene. The CDR3 is 16 amino acids. The CDR3 DNA is TGTGCCAGCAGCTTAGCCGGGAACAGGGGAGATCAGCCCCAGCATTTT. Its protein is CASSLAGNRGDQPQHF.

The V call is TRBV6-1, the J call TRBJ2-3, with TRBD2 identical over 9 bases. Germline V lookup: CDR1 MNHNS, CDR2 SASEGT. The CDR3 is 17 amino acids. J was trimmed by 2 bases and V by 3 bases; bases with no gene match: 9. In nucleotides, the CDR3 is TGTGCCAGCAGTGAGCGGCTAGCGGGGCAAGACACAGATACGCAGTATTTT. It is translated as CASSERLAGQDTDTQYF.

The V and J genes are TRBV4-2 and TRBJ1-1; D remains unclear. CDR1 LGHNA and CDR2 YNFKEQ come from the germline V gene. This CDR3 is built from 16 residues. Trimming shortened V by 1 base and J by 1 base, and 13 bases separated the two germline ends. CDR3 loop: CASSQGGGAQNTEAFF. CDR3 nucleotides: TGTGCCAGCAGCCAAGGGGGAGGTGCCCAGAACACTGAAGCTTTCTTT.

CDR3 DNA sequence: TGTGCCAGCAGCTTAGTGTCAGGAAGCTCTGGGGCCAACGTCCTGACTTTC. Protein product: CASSLVSGSSGANVLTF. The gene calls are TRBV7-2 and TRBJ2-6; no clear D gene. The germline V gene has CDR1 SGHTA and CDR2 FQGNSA. The CDR3 has 17 residues. V lost 1 base to trimming and J lost 0 bases, with 10 bases between them.

The chain has TRBV29-1 and TRBJ2-1; 7 bases map to TRBD1. Germline lookup yields CDR1 SQVTM and CDR2 ANQGSEA. V was clipped by 1 base and J by 0 bases; unmatched bases: 9. CDR3 length: 17 residues. CDR3 amino acids: CSVEGGHRGLSYNEQFF. The CDR3 coding sequence is TGCAGCGTTGAAGGCGGACACAGGGGCCTCTCCTACAATGAGCAGTTCTTC.

The V gene is TRBV2, the J gene TRBJ1-1, with 8 positions matching TRBD1. This CDR3 has 15 amino acids. Losses at the gene ends were 6 bases for V and 1 base for J; bases not matched to a gene: 7. In germline, CDR1 is SNHLY, CDR2 FYNNEI. CDR3: CASRDRDRTNTEAFF. In DNA form, the CDR3 reads TGTGCCAGCAGGGACCGGGACAGGACGAACACTGAAGCTTTCTTT.

As concerns this clone: At one end, the junction sequence differs from germline, possibly due to a read error. The chain has TRBV4-3 and TRBJ1-1; D ambiguous. The CDR3 consists of 13 residues. Germline CDR1 is LGHNA and CDR2 is YSLEER. The CDR3 sequence is CASSQDVNTEAFF. The DNA for the CDR3 is TGCGCCAGCAGTCAAGACGTGAACACTGAAGCTTTCTTT.

This clone was seen just once. This chain uses TRBV2 with TRBJ1-2; D unresolved. This CDR3 spans 13 amino acids. CDR1 SNHLY and CDR2 FYNNEI come from the germline V gene. V lost 6 bases to trimming and J lost 2 bases, with 10 bases between them. The CDR3 bases are TGTGCCAGCAGCGGGTTTGTGAACTATGGCTACACCTTC. Its protein is CASSGFVNYGYTF.

CDR3 loop: CASSPPYGELFF. CDR3 DNA sequence: TGTGCCAGCTCACCACCGTACGGGGAGCTGTTTTTT. The V gene is TRBV18, the J gene TRBJ2-2, with no clear D. The V gene lost 0 bases and the J gene lost 7 bases, with 3 bases spanning the gap. Germline CDR1 and CDR2: KGHSH and LQKENI. This CDR3 has 12 residues.

This clone was seen just once. DNA for the CDR3: TGTGCCAGCAGTTTGGGGGAAGGGAGGGGAAACACCATATATTTT. It specifies CASSLGEGRGNTIYF. The rearrangement uses TRBV6-6 and TRBJ1-3, with D maybe TRBD1 (5 bases). The V gene's germline CDR1 is MNHNY and CDR2 SVGAGI (reference sequence). The CDR3 runs to 15 residues. The V and J ends lost 4 bases and 4 bases respectively, with 14 bases between them.

The J gene is TRBJ2-3, the V gene TRBV28; 9 bases line up with TRBD1. The CDR3 has 15 amino acids. Germline assignment: CDR1 MDHEN and CDR2 SYDVKM. V lost 6 bases to trimming and J lost 4 bases; unmatched junction nucleotides: 8. The CDR3, as DNA: TGTGCCAGCAGCCCTACAGGGGGCGCTCCAGATACGCAGTATTTT. Encoded protein: CASSPTGGAPDTQYF.

The CDR3: CASSLSGGGLPTYEQYF. CDR3 in DNA: TGTGCCAGCAGTTTATCAGGCGGCGGATTACCTACCTACGAGCAGTACTTC. V and J are TRBV27 and TRBJ2-7; no clear D gene. Germline CDR1 is MNHEY and CDR2 is SMNVEV (reference sequence). CDR3 length: 17 amino acids. The V end was cut by 0 bases, the J end by 2 bases, with 17 bases between.